The present T cell receptor (beta chain) was sequenced within a study of identical twins' blood T cells. Findings and caveats of the study: Twins reportedly had markedly more similar V usage than unrelated donors, even among out-of-frame TCRbeta clonotypes.

The donors were healthy female monozygous twins, three pairs in total. Both ends of each TCR cDNA library bore sample-specific barcodes. TCRdb re-called the 5' RACE reads with MiXCR, one entry per CDR3 protein. Of roughly 1,200 distinct CDR3 sequences in the sample, approximately 84% were seen once. As to this clonotype: Antigen: not known.

V lost 1 base and J lost 1, with 7 bases in between. The germline gives CDR1 SGHVS, CDR2 FNYEAQ. The CDR3 consists of 14 residues. The chain couples TRBV7-6 to TRBJ1-1; tentative D call: TRBD1 (5 bases). Sequencing was carried out using PBMCs. The receptor comes from a woman aged 18 to 55 in good health. For the CDR3, the DNA is TGTGCCAGCAGCTTAGTAACAGGGAACACTGAAGCTTTCTTT. It encodes CASSLVTGNTEAFF.